This T cell receptor (beta chain) was documented in a study of blood T cell repertoires in COVID-19. The CDR3 has 17 residues. Trimming took 5 bases from V and 0 from J, leaving 16 bases between them. CDR1 and CDR2 (germline): SEHNR, FQNEAQ (reference sequence). Original processing methods: For nucleated cells, counts were estimated from reference gene primer amplification. Data came from immunoSEQ multiplex PCR; TCRdb stores just in-frame clones and leaves some out. V and J calls and clone size are those listed in that table; D and trimming were worked out from the DNA. The sample has 200,000 to 300,000 clones, about four fifths seen once. This clone was seen a few times.

What was sequenced was peripheral blood. This chain connects TRBV7-9 to TRBJ2-2; D is perhaps TRBD2 (7 bases). This clonotype was sampled from an elderly man with acute or convalescent COVID-19. The CDR3 region is CASSPLRGATNTGELFF. The DNA for the CDR3 is TGTGCCAGCAGCCCGCTTCGGGGGGCTACGAACACCGGGGAGCTGTTTTTT.